Each of the 7 T cell receptor beta chains below was sequenced from the same sample in a study of neurological immune-mediated disorders. TCRdb fed the 5' RACE reads into MiXCR, producing one record per CDR3 protein. The sample has 55,000 to 85,000 distinct CDR3 sequences, approximately 3.4% seen once. Source material: PBMCs. These receptors originate from a woman aged 50 to 65 with multiple sclerosis.

This clonotype appeared many times. The CDR3 region has the DNA TGCAGTGCCGGAGACGACAGTTTCTTTTCCTACGAGCAGTACTTC. Protein: CSAGDDSFFSYEQYF. The chain employs TRBV20-1 and TRBJ2-7; D is possibly TRBD1 (5 bases). The CDR3 totals 15 residues. Trimming stripped 6 bases from V and 1 base from J, with 19 bases between. CDR1 and CDR2 from the germline V gene are DFQATT and SNEGSKA (reference sequence).

This clonotype was detected ten times or more. The V gene is TRBV18, the J gene TRBJ2-4, with D tentatively TRBD1 (5 bases). The germline gives CDR1 KGHSH, CDR2 LQKENI. This CDR3 has 14 residues. Trimming pared 6 bases from V and 7 bases from J, leaving 16 bases between. The CDR3 sequence: CASSSTPQGNIQYF. Here the CDR3 DNA reads TGTGCCAGCTCGTCTACCCCCCAGGGTAACATTCAGTACTTC.

This clonotype occurred many times. This chain joins TRBV20-1 and TRBJ2-3; D unclear. Trimming left V 3 bases short and J 2 bases short, with 6 bases between. This CDR3 is built from 12 residues. Germline loops: CDR1 DFQATT, CDR2 SNEGSKA (reference sequence). The DNA of the CDR3 is TGCAGTGCTAGTCGACCCACAGATACGCAGTATTTT. Encoded protein: CSASRPTDTQYF.

At least ten counts were recorded for this clonotype. V gene TRBV7-2 combines with J gene TRBJ2-3, with 13 bases that match TRBD2. Looked up from germline, CDR1 is SGHTA and CDR2 is FQGNSA. CDR3 length: 17 amino acids. Germline trimming cut 0 bases from V and 3 bases from J; bases unmatched to any gene: 3. The CDR3 DNA follows: TGTGCCAGCAGCTTAGCCAGACTAGCGGGGGGAACAGATACGCAGTATTTT. Its protein is CASSLARLAGGTDTQYF.

This clonotype was observed many times. This rearrangement joins TRBV6-5 to TRBJ2-5; 9 bases fit TRBD1. This CDR3 has 16 residues. The V gene's germline CDR1 is MNHEY and CDR2 SVGAGI. J gave up 5 bases and V 5 bases, and 12 bases lay outside the gene matches. CDR3 DNA sequence: TGTGCCAGCAGTCCCCCTCGACAGGGGGGGATCGAGACCCAGTACTTC. Translation: CASSPPRQGGIETQYF.

This clonotype appeared many times. J is TRBJ2-7 and V is TRBV5-6, with TRBD2 matching 8 bases. From germline, CDR1 is SGHDT and CDR2 YYEEEE. J was trimmed by 3 bases and V by 3 bases; bases with no gene match: 8. The CDR3 runs to 15 residues. The CDR3 loop reads CASSSPSGRFYEQYF. The CDR3 DNA reads as TGTGCCAGCAGCTCGCCAAGCGGGAGATTCTACGAGCAGTACTTC.

This clonotype showed up many times. V gene TRBV27 combines with J gene TRBJ1-1; D unclear. V was cut by 8 bases and J by 3 bases, with 13 bases left in between. This CDR3 comprises 13 residues. Germline CDR1 is MNHEY and CDR2 is SMNVEV (reference sequence). CDR3 sequence (DNA): TGTGCCAGCCCTCTCGGTGGGGACACTGAAGCTTTCTTT. Translated, it gives CASPLGGDTEAFF.